This T cell receptor (beta chain) derives from a study of vaccination effects on CD4 cells after COVID-19. Antigen-specific CD4+ T cells were expanded (with viral peptide pools) by the ViraFEST assay ahead of sequencing. On approximately day 9 of culture, CD4+ T cells were separated out. People in the vaccine group had not been infected with SARS-CoV-2 before, and their nucleocapsid antibodies were negative. The method was immunoSEQ multiplex PCR; TCRdb's version includes in-frame clones alone and lacks a portion of them. There are some 65,000 clones in the sample; around 69% occur only once, and 2.8% lies in the top ten. V lost 0 bases and J lost 8, with 11 bases in between. CDR3 length equals 14 residues. Germline lookup yields CDR1 KGHSH and CDR2 LQKENI. Of note for this clone: Its antigen is not known.

This chain links TRBV18 with TRBJ2-1, with TRBD2 as a possible D gene (6 bases). This TCR came from a human donor who received a COVID-19 vaccine. This specimen was CD4+ T cells from PBMCs cultured with HCoV-NL63 spike peptides, taken before COVID-19 vaccination. The CDR3 here is CASSPPPGEDEQFF. The CDR3 bases are TGTGCCAGCTCACCACCTCCGGGGGAAGATGAGCAGTTCTTC.